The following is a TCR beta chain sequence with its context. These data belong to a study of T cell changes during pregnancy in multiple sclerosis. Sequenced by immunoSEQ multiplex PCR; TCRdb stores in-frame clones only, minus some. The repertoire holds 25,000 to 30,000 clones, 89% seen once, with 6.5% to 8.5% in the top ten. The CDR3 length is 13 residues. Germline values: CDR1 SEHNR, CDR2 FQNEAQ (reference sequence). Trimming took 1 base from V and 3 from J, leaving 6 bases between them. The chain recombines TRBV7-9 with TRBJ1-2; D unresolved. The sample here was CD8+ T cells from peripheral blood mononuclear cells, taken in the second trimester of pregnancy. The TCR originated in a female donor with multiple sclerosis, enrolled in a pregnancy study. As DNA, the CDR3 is TGTGCCAGCAGCTTAGTCTCTGACTATGGCTACACCTTC. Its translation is CASSLVSDYGYTF.